Listed below are T cell receptor beta chains from one sample, sequenced in a study of shared clonotypes between healthy human individuals. Clones were sequenced by immunoSEQ multiplex PCR, and TCRdb holds only the in-frame ones, with some missing. This sample yields roughly 2 million clones, of which just under 95% are seen a single time; approximately 1.2% belongs to the top ten. What was sequenced was naive CD8+ T cells sorted from blood. Receptors originate from a man younger than 30 in good health. CDR3s include the opening cysteine and the closing phenylalanine or tryptophan. The D gene is left open where the match is weak. Size is omitted from some rows. Given values are once, few, many or a class for expanded clones.

d_call	clone_size	v_call	j_call	cdr3_nt	cdr3_aa
-	-	TRBV10-1	TRBJ1-3	TGCGCCAGCAGTCACAGGGTACCAGGGATCTCTGGAAACACCATATATTTT	CASSHRVPGISGNTIYF
-	-	TRBV5-1	TRBJ2-2	TGCGCCAGCAGCTTTCCAGGGGAAATTTTTAACACCGGGGAGCTGTTTTTT	CASSFPGEIFNTGELFF
-	once	TRBV9	TRBJ2-7	TGTGCCAGCAGCGTAGGTACTAGCAACGAGCAGTACTTC	CASSVGTSNEQYF
TRBD1	-	TRBV18	TRBJ1-1	TGTGCCAGCTCACTTAGGGACAGCGCGGAGACTGAAGCTTTCTTT	CASSLRDSAETEAFF
TRBD1	-	TRBV29-1	TRBJ1-2	TGCAGCGTTGAATTCAGGACAGGGAGCCCCGATGGCTACACCTTC	CSVEFRTGSPDGYTF
TRBD2	-	TRBV7-9	TRBJ2-7	TGTGCCAGCAGCGGAGATCGTCCTGGGACTAGCGTCTACGAGCAGTACTTC	CASSGDRPGTSVYEQYF
-	few	TRBV25-1	TRBJ1-4	TGTGCCAGCAGTGAGGTTGCCACCGGTGAAAAACTGTTTTTT	CASSEVATGEKLFF
-	-	TRBV4-2	TRBJ1-5	TGTGCCAGCAGCCAAGAAGAGGGGAGCAATCAGCCCCAGCATTTT	CASSQEEGSNQPQHF
-	-	TRBV5-8	TRBJ2-6	TGTGCCAGCAGCTTGTTCGGTGGGGCCAACGTCCTGACTTTC	CASSLFGGANVLTF
-	-	TRBV27	TRBJ2-5	TGTGCCAGCAGCGGACTGACCGGGATGGAGACCCAGTACTTC	CASSGLTGMETQYF
-	-	TRBV6-5	TRBJ2-7	TGTGCCAGCGCTTCGGCTGGCACTGGGGAGCAGTACTTC	CASASAGTGEQYF
-	once	TRBV28	TRBJ1-1	TGTGCCAGCAGTTTAAACAGAGGAGGAACAGAGGCTGGAGCTTTCTTT	CASSLNRGGTEAGAFF
-	-	TRBV4-1	TRBJ2-5	TGCGCCAGCAGCCAAGATCCCCCCCTCAGCGAGAAGGAGACCCAGTACTTC	CASSQDPPLSEKETQYF
-	-	TRBV5-6	TRBJ2-5	TGTGCCAGCAGCTTGCTCGAAGGGTTTAAAGAGACCCAGTACTTC	CASSLLEGFKETQYF
TRBD2	-	TRBV11-3	TRBJ2-3	TGTGCCAGCAGCCCGTGGACTAGCGGGAGGGCCGGTGAGGATACGCAGTATTTT	CASSPWTSGRAGEDTQYF
TRBD2	once	TRBV14	TRBJ2-7	TGTGCCAGCAGCCGAGTAGCGGGAGGGCACTACGAGCAGTACTTC	CASSRVAGGHYEQYF
-	-	TRBV6-6	TRBJ2-5	TGTGCCAGCAGTTACTTTTCGGATCAAGAGACCCAGTACTTC	CASSYFSDQETQYF
TRBD2	-	TRBV5-1	TRBJ2-1	TGCGCCAGCAGCTCGGTAGCGGGAGAGTATAATGAGCAGTTCTTC	CASSSVAGEYNEQFF
-	-	TRBV5-5	TRBJ2-7	TGTGCCAGCAGCTCGGGACCCTGGTACGAGCAGTACTTC	CASSSGPWYEQYF
-	-	TRBV19	TRBJ1-5	TGTGCCAGTAGTATGGACAGCAATCAGCCCCAGCATTTT	CASSMDSNQPQHF
-	few	TRBV7-8	TRBJ2-7	TGTGCCAGCAGCTTGCAGGGCGACTACGAGCAGTACTTC	CASSLQGDYEQYF
TRBD2	-	TRBV7-8	TRBJ2-5	TGTGCCAGCAGCCCTAGACTAGCGGGAGCCCCAGGGCAAGAGACCCAGTACTTC	CASSPRLAGAPGQETQYF
TRBD2	-	TRBV30	TRBJ2-7	TGTGCCTGGAGTGGCTCCGGACTAGCGGGAGACGTCTACGAGCAGTACTTC	CAWSGSGLAGDVYEQYF
-	-	TRBV7-2	TRBJ2-5	TGTGCCAGCAGCTGGGGGGGCGGGAGCCAAGAGACCCAGTACTTC	CASSWGGGSQETQYF
-	-	TRBV27	TRBJ1-1	TGTGCCAGCAGTGAAGGGTTGGAGAACACTGAAGCTTTCTTT	CASSEGLENTEAFF
-	-	TRBV27	TRBJ2-1	TGTGCCAGCAGTTATGTCTTAGGCGTCAATGAGCAGTTCTTC	CASSYVLGVNEQFF
TRBD2	many	TRBV6-6	TRBJ2-7	TGTGCCAGCAGAGGGACTAGCGACGAGCAGTACTTC	CASRGTSDEQYF